The present T cell receptor beta chain was sequenced within a study of T-cell reconstitution after alpha-beta-depleted transplantation in children. Unique molecular identifiers were used to barcode this TCRbeta library. MiXCR, applied by TCRdb to the PCR reads, yields one record per CDR3 protein. The sample lists approximately 300,000 distinct CDR3 sequences, less than 9.5% seen once, with over 7.5% in the top ten. In regard to this clonotype: Its antigen is not identified.

Study-wide findings and caveats: Reports say that about two months after transplant, the alpha-beta T cells came out of several hundred graft clones that had expanded. Some patients owed their high day-60 TCRbeta diversity to surviving recipient T cells and thymic progenitors. Newly generated T cells supplied most T-cell counts and diversity one year post-transplant.

Trimming cost V 5 bases and J 3 bases; bases outside gene matches: 1. CDR1 and CDR2 from the germline V gene are DFQATT and SNEGSKA (reference sequence). The CDR3 is 13 amino acids. J is TRBJ2-7 and V is TRBV20-1; 13 bases map to TRBD2. The receptor was derived from a female patient aged 2-10 years who had a stem cell transplant for Fanconi anemia, so the T cells may come from the graft donor. The sample was peripheral blood, taken 360 days after TCRalphabeta/CD19-depleted stem cell transplant. CDR3 sequence (DNA): TGCAGTGCTTGGACTAGCGGGGGCTACGAGCAGTACTTC. Encoded protein: CSAWTSGGYEQYF.